Given below is one T cell receptor beta chain in context. Its target antigen remains unknown. Nothing much larger sits one base from this clone, and base qualities are not available. Receptor libraries were prepared by the immunoSEQ multiplex PCR assay. As stored in TCRdb, this immuneACCESS dataset retains in-frame rearrangements with V and J assigned. A fraction of the clones does not appear; measured against another copy, unresolved V genes explain less than half of the discrepancy, and the remainder lacks a known reason. The sample includes tens of thousands of clones, with about nine tenths observed a single time. The top ten clonotypes cover about 12% of the sample. This specimen belongs to a study of T cell changes during pregnancy in multiple sclerosis (dated by TCRdb to about 2019). For the wider study: The study examined how the T cell repertoire changed over the course of pregnancy in women with multiple sclerosis.

The trim is 0 bases for V and 2 bases for J, with a gap of 15 bases between the germline ends. From the germline V gene, CDR1 is SGHVS and CDR2 is FNYEAQ. Its CDR3 holds 17 amino acids, cysteine through phenylalanine. Of all the DNA, just the CDR3 is kept, 51 bases in frame from base 1. This sequence was found in a female donor with multiple sclerosis, enrolled in a pregnancy study. The sequencing used CD8+ T cells from peripheral blood mononuclear cells, collected after pregnancy. The chain is encoded by TRBV7-6 joined to TRBJ2-3; the D gene cannot be resolved reliably. The CDR3 loop reads CASSLASSLTHTDTQYF. The base sequence is TGTGCCAGCAGCTTAGCATCATCCCTAACTCACACAGATACGCAGTATTTT.